Presented here are 11 T cell receptor beta chains from one specimen sequenced in a study of naive and memory T cell subsets. Two oligonucleotides, mixed equimolar, formed the beta constant-region primer covering TRBC1 and TRBC2. Four rounds of PCR amplified the ligated cDNA using nested alpha and beta constant-region primers plus SP2. TCRdb reprocessed the UMI-ligation and nested PCR reads via MiXCR and lists one record per CDR3 protein. The sample includes over 110,000 distinct CDR3 sequences, about 20% of them seen just once. Findings and caveats of the study: A few larger clonotypes appeared in naive repertoires, especially CD8, possibly memory cells re-expressing CD45RA.

These TCRs' antigens remain unknown. The sequenced sample was naive CD8+ T cells from blood. All receptors derive from a human donor in good health.

This clonotype was detected a few times. The J gene is TRBJ1-2, the V gene TRBV4-1; D remains unclear. Germline loops: CDR1 MGHRA, CDR2 YSYEKL. This CDR3 contains 15 residues. V was cut by 3 bases and J by 8 bases, with 19 bases left in between. The chain's CDR3 is CASSHPDKTIGGYTF. The CDR3 DNA reads TGCGCCAGCAGCCACCCCGACAAAACAATCGGGGGCTACACCTTC.

This rearrangement joins TRBV7-2 to TRBJ2-7; D is unresolved. The germline V gene has CDR1 SGHTA and CDR2 FQGNSA. V was clipped by 5 bases and J by 3 bases, with 11 bases between them. This CDR3 contains 13 residues. The CDR3: CASSPFGYYEQYF. The CDR3 DNA reads TGTGCCAGCAGCCCCTTTGGGTACTACGAGCAGTACTTC.

V usage is TRBV29-1 and J usage is TRBJ2-1, with D unclear. Germline V lookup: CDR1 SQVTM, CDR2 ANQGSEA. The CDR3 contains 14 residues. The ends were cut back, 6 bases at V and 3 bases at J, with 15 bases in the middle. CDR3 nucleotides: TGCAGCGTAAACAGCCTCTCGAACTACAATGAGCAGTTCTTC. It codes for CSVNSLSNYNEQFF.

CDR3 sequence reads: CASSLISSSLSSSYNEQFF. In DNA form, the CDR3 reads TGTGCCAGCAGCTTAATAAGTTCCTCACTCAGTAGCTCCTACAATGAGCAGTTCTTC. The rearrangement uses TRBV7-9 and TRBJ2-1; no clear D. V lost 2 bases to trimming and J lost 0 bases, with 20 bases between them. This CDR3 is 19 amino acids long. From germline, CDR1 is SEHNR and CDR2 FQNEAQ (reference sequence).

This clonotype was counted a few times. CDR3 nucleotide sequence: TGTGCCAGCAGTTACAGAGGGAGAGGGACCGGGGAGCTGTTTTTT. The encoded protein is CASSYRGRGTGELFF. V and J are TRBV6-5 and TRBJ2-2, with D possibly TRBD2 on 5 matching bases. This CDR3 comprises 15 residues. The germline CDR1 and CDR2 sequences are MNHEY and SVGAGI. With 2 bases removed from V and 5 bases from J, the gap between germline ends came to 12 bases.

This clonotype was observed a handful of times. V gene TRBV28 combines with J gene TRBJ1-5; D uncertain. The V gene's germline CDR1 is MDHEN and CDR2 SYDVKM. Trimming removed 8 bases at V and 0 bases at J, with 11 bases between. The CDR3 is made up of 14 amino acids. This chain's CDR3 is CASLDSYSNQPQHF. Written as DNA, the CDR3 is TGTGCCAGCCTCGATAGTTATAGCAATCAGCCCCAGCATTTT.

This clonotype was found a few times. The V and J genes are TRBV6-5 and TRBJ1-2, with a tentative D call TRBD1 (6 bases). The CDR3 totals 14 residues. The V gene's germline CDR1 is MNHEY and CDR2 SVGAGI. The germline V and J ends were trimmed by 5 bases and 7 bases, with 17 bases remaining between them. CDR3 residues: CASSPRRGLGGYTF. In nucleotides, the CDR3 is TGTGCCAGCAGTCCCCGACGGGGGCTGGGTGGCTACACCTTC.

A few counts support this clonotype. The chain recombines TRBV6-5 with TRBJ1-5, with unresolved D. V was trimmed by 5 bases and J by 0 bases, leaving 11 bases between them. Looked up from germline, CDR1 is MNHEY and CDR2 is SVGAGI. The CDR3 extends over 15 amino acids. CDR3 DNA: TGTGCCAGCAGTCAGAGGGAGTATAGCAATCAGCCCCAGCATTTT. This codes for CASSQREYSNQPQHF.

This clonotype was found a few times. The rearrangement joins TRBV12-3 or TRBV12-4 to TRBJ2-5, with D hard to call. The V gene lost 3 bases and the J gene lost 5 bases, with 4 bases spanning the gap. This CDR3 contains 11 residues. CDR3 DNA sequence: TGTGCCAGCAGTTTCATGGAGACCCAGTACTTC. Encoded protein: CASSFMETQYF.

The rearrangement uses TRBV7-9 and TRBJ2-1; TRBD1 is a possible D gene (6 bases). The CDR3 covers 16 residues. Looked up from germline, CDR1 is SEHNR and CDR2 is FQNEAQ (reference sequence). Trimming removed 4 bases at V and 5 bases at J, with 18 bases between. The CDR3, as DNA: TGTGCCAGCAGCTCACCACCTCCGGCAGGGGACAATGAGCAGTTCTTC. This translates into CASSSPPPAGDNEQFF.

In its sample, this clonotype was seen many times. This CDR3 is CSVVSGTGLNTEAFF. Here the CDR3 DNA reads TGCAGCGTTGTATCTGGGACAGGGTTAAACACTGAAGCTTTCTTT. This chain uses TRBV29-1 with TRBJ1-1, with 9 positions matching TRBD1. Trimming removed 4 bases from V and 2 bases from J; junction bases left unmatched: 8. Germline CDR1 SQVTM, CDR2 ANQGSEA. There are 15 residues in the CDR3.